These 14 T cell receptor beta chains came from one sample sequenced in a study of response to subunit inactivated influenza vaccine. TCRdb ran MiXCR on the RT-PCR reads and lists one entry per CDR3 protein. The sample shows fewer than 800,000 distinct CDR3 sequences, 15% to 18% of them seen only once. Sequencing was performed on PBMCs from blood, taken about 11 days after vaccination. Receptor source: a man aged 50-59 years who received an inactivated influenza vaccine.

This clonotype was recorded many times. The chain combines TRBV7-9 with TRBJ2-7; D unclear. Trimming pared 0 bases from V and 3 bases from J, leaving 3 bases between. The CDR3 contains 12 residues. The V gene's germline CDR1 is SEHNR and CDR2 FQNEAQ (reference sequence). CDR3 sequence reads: CASSLANYEQYF. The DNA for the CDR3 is TGTGCCAGCAGCTTAGCTAACTACGAGCAGTACTTC.

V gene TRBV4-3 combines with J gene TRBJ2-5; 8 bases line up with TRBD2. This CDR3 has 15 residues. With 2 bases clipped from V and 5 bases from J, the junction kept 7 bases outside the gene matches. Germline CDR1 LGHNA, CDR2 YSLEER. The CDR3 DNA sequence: TGCGCCAGCAGCCAATCGGCGGGAGGATGGGAGACCCAGTACTTC. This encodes CASSQSAGGWETQYF.

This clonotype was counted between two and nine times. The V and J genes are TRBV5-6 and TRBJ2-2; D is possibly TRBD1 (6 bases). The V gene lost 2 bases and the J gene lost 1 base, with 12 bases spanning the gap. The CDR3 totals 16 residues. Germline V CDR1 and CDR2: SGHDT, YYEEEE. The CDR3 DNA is TGTGCCAGCAGCTTAAGGTTACAGGGGAACACCGGGGAGCTGTTTTTT. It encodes CASSLRLQGNTGELFF.

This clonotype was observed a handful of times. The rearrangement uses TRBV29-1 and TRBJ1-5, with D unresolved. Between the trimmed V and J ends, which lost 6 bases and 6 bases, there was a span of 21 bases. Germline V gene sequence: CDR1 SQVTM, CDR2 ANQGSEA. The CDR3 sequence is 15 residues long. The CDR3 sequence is CSVKRDESEGQPQHF. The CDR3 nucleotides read TGCAGCGTCAAAAGGGATGAAAGTGAGGGTCAGCCCCAGCATTTT.

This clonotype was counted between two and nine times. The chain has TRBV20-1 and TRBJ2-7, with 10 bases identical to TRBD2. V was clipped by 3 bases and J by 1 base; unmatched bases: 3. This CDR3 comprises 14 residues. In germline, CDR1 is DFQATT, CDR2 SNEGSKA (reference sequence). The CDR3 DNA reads TGCAGTGCTAGGTTAGCGGGAGGTTCCTACGAGCAGTACTTC. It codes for CSARLAGGSYEQYF.

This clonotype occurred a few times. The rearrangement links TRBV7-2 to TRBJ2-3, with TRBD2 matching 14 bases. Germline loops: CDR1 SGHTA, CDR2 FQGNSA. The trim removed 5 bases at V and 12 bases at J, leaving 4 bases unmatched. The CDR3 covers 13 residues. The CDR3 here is CASSTGLAGVQYF. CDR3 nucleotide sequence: TGTGCCAGCAGCACGGGACTAGCGGGAGTACAGTATTTT.

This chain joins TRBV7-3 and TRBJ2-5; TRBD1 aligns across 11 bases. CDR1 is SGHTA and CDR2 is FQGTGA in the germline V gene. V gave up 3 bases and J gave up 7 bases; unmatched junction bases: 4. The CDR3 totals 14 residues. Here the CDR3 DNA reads TGTGCCAGCAGCTTGCACGGACAGGGGGCGACCCAGTACTTC. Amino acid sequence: CASSLHGQGATQYF. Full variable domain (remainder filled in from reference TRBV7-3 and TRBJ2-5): GAGVSQTPSNKVTEKGKYVELRCDPISGHTALYWYRQSLGQGPEFLIYFQGTGAADDSGLPNDRFFAVRPEGSVSTLKIQRTERGDSAVYLCASSLHGQGATQYFGPGTRLLVL.

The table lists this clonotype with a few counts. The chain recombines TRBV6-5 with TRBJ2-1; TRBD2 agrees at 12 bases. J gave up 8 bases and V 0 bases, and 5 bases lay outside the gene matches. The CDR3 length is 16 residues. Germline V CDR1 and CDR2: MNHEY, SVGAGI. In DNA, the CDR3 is TGTGCCAGCAGTTACTCGACTAGCGGGAGACTTGATGAGCAGTTCTTC. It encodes CASSYSTSGRLDEQFF.

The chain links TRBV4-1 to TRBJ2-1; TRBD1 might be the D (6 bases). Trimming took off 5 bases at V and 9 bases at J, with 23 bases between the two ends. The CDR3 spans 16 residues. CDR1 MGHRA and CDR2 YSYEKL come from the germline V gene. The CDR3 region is CASSTRDTLTFSEQFF. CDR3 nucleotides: TGCGCCAGCAGCACCCGGGACACCCTTACATTCAGTGAGCAGTTCTTC.

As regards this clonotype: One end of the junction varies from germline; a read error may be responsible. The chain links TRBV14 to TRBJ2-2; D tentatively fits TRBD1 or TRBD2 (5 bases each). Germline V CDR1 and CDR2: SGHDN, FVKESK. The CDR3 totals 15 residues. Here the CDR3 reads CVSSRDDLLTGELFF. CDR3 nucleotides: TGTGTCAGCAGCCGGGACGATCTCCTAACCGGGGAGCTGTTTTTT.

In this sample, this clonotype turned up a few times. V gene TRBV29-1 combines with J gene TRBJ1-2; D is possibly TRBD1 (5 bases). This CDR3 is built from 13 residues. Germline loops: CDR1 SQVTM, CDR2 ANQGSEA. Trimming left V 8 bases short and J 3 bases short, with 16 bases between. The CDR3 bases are TGCAGCACCCTGCGGGGGGTGGACTATGGCTACACCTTC. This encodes CSTLRGVDYGYTF.

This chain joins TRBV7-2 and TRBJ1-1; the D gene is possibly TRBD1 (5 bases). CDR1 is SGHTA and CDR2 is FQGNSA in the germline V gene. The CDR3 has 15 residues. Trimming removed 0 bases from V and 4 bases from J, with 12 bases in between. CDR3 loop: CASSLARGGITEAFF. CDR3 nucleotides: TGTGCCAGCAGCTTAGCTCGCGGGGGAATCACTGAAGCTTTCTTT.

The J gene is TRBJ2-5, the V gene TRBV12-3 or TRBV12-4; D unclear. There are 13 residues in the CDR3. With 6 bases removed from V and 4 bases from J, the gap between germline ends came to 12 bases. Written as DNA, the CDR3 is TGTGCCAGCAGCTCGCAGGTGATAGAGACCCAGTACTTC. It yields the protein CASSSQVIETQYF.

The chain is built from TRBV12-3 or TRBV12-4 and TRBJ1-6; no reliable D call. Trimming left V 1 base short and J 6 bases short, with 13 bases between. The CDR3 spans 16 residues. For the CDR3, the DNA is TGTGCCAGCAGTTTAGATGGGTATTTATCTAATTCACCCCTCCACTTT. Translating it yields CASSLDGYLSNSPLHF.